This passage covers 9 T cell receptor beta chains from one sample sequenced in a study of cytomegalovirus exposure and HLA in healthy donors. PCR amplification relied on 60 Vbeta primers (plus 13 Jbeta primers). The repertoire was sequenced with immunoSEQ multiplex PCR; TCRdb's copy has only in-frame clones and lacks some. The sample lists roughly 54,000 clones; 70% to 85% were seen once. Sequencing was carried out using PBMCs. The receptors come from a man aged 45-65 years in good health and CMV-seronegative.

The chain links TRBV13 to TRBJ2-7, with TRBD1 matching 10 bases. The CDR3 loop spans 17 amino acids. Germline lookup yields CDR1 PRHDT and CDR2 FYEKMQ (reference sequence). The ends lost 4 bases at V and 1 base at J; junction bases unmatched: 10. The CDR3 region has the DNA TGTGCCAGCAGCTGGGGGGGGAGGACAGGGGGTTCCTACGAGCAGTACTTC. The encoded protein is CASSWGGRTGGSYEQYF. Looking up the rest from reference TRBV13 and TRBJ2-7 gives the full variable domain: AAGVIQSPRHLIKEKRETATLKCYPIPRHDTVYWYQQGPGQDPQFLISFYEKMQSDKGSIPDRFSAQQFSDYHSELNMSSLELGDSALYFCASSWGGRTGGSYEQYFGPGTRLTVT.

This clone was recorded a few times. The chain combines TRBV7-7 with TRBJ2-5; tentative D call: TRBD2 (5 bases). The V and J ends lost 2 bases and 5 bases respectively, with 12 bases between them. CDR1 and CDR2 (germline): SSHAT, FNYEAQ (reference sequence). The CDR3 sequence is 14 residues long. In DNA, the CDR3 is TGTGCCAGCAGCTTACGGGGTTCTGGGGAGACCCAGTACTTC. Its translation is CASSLRGSGETQYF.

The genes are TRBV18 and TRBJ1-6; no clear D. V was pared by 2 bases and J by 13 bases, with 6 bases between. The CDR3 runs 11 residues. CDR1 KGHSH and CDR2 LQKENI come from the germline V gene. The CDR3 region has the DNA TGTGCCAGCTCACCAGGACTCCCCCTCCACTTT. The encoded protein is CASSPGLPLHF. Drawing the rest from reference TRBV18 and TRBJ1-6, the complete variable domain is NAGVMQNPRHLVRRRGQEARLRCSPMKGHSHVYWYRQLPEEGLKFMVYLQKENIIDESGMPKERFSAEFPKEGPSILRIQQVVRGDSAAYFCASSPGLPLHFGNGTRLTVT.

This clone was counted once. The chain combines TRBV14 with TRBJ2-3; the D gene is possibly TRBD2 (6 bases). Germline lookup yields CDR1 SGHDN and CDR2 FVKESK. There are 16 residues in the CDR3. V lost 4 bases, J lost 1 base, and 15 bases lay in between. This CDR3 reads CASSPYRLGGTDTQYF. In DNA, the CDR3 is TGTGCCAGCAGCCCATACCGACTAGGAGGCACAGATACGCAGTATTTT.

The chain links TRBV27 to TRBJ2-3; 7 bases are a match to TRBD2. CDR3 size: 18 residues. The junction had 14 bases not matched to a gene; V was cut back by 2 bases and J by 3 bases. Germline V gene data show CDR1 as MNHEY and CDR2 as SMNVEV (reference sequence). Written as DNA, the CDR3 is TGTGCCAGCAGTTTAAGGGGCTTGCTCGAAGCGGGAACAGATACGCAGTATTTT. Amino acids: CASSLRGLLEAGTDTQYF.

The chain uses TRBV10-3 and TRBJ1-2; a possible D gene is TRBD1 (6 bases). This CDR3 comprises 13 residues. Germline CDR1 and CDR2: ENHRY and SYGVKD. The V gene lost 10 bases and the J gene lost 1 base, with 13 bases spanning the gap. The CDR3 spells CATSRDNNYGYTF. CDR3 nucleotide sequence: TGTGCCACCTCCCGGGACAATAACTATGGCTACACCTTC.

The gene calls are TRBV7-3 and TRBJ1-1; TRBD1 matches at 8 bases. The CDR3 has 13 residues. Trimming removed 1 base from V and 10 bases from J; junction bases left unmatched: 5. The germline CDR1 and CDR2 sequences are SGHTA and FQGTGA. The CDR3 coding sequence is TGTGCCAGCAGCTTAATCGGCAGGGGGCCAGCTTTCTTT. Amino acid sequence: CASSLIGRGPAFF. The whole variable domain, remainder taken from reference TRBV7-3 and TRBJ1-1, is GAGVSQTPSNKVTEKGKYVELRCDPISGHTALYWYRQSLGQGPEFLIYFQGTGAADDSGLPNDRFFAVRPEGSVSTLKIQRTERGDSAVYLCASSLIGRGPAFFGQGTRLTVV.

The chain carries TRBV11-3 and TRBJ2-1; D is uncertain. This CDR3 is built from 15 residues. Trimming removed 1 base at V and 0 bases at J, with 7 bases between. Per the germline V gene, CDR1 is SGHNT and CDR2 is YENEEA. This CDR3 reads CASSLGQSSYNEQFF. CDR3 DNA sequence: TGTGCCAGCAGCTTAGGACAAAGCTCCTACAATGAGCAGTTCTTC.

The CDR3 reads CASSLNRDRGAGYTF. DNA for the CDR3: TGTGCCAGCAGCTTAAACCGGGACAGGGGGGCGGGCTACACCTTC. The V gene is TRBV11-2, the J gene TRBJ1-2, with 11 bases identical to TRBD1. V lost 2 bases, J lost 8 bases, and 7 bases stayed unmatched. Germline lookup yields CDR1 SGHAT and CDR2 FQNNGV. The CDR3 contains 15 residues.